This T cell receptor (beta chain) was observed in a study of shared clonotypes between healthy human individuals. Method: immunoSEQ multiplex PCR; TCRdb's copy keeps in-frame clones and lacks some. The table lists about 560,000 clones, just over 75% of them singletons, with around 12% in the top ten. The CDR3 loop spans 15 amino acids. Germline CDR1 SEHNR, CDR2 FQNEAQ (reference sequence). After removal of 2 bases from V and 8 bases from J, the junction contained 9 bases not matched to a gene. The TCR originated in a woman aged 40 to 49 in good health. Some clones in this sample may be carry-over from other donors' samples. The sample was PBMCs. V gene TRBV7-9 combines with J gene TRBJ2-1, with 7 positions matching TRBD2. This CDR3 is CASSLRGGEEYEQFF. The CDR3 DNA reads TGTGCCAGCAGCTTACGGGGAGGGGAGGAATATGAGCAGTTCTTC.